This entry features one T cell receptor (beta chain) sequence. Clones were read by immunoSEQ multiplex PCR, and TCRdb kept only the in-frame ones, dropping some. The sample yields 200,000 to 250,000 clones, over 80% seen once. The data are from a study of blood T cell repertoires in COVID-19. At the level of the study: Italy, Spain and the United States were the sources of the convalescent and acute COVID-19 samples.

V dropped 0 bases and J dropped 3 bases, with 12 bases sitting between them. Per germline, CDR1 SNHLY and CDR2 FYNNEI. The CDR3 totals 16 residues. This receptor was taken from a young man with COVID-19, enrolled during active disease. V and J are TRBV2 and TRBJ1-5; D might be TRBD1 (6 bases). The material sequenced was peripheral blood. The CDR3 loop reads CASSEARRQANQPQHF. CDR3 sequence (DNA): TGTGCCAGCAGTGAAGCCAGGCGACAGGCCAATCAGCCCCAGCATTTT.